The present T cell receptor (beta chain) was sequenced within a study of control samples from healthy donors and cancer patients. The V and J ends lost 5 bases and 8 bases, in that order; junction bases with no gene match: 8. Germline lookup yields CDR1 LNHDA and CDR2 SQIVND (reference sequence). This CDR3 is built from 14 residues. Profiled with immunoSEQ multiplex PCR; TCRdb holds only in-frame clones, not every one. The sample has about 110,000 clones, over 75% seen once. This sequence joins TRBV19 and TRBJ2-1, with TRBD2 matching 8 bases. The sequencing input was blood. This receptor was identified in a human donor in good health. The donor label of this sample is uncertain. CDR3 nucleotide sequence: TGTGCCAGTAGTTTCCGGACTAGCAGTGATGAGCAGTTCTTC. Its protein product is CASSFRTSSDEQFF.